This entry describes one T cell receptor (beta chain). Its specificity is unknown. TCRdb keeps only in-frame clones here, not all; method: immunoSEQ multiplex PCR. The sample includes approximately 2.3 million clones, 93% seen only once; the top ten take under 0.45%. This specimen comes from a study of shared clonotypes between healthy human individuals. For the study at large: Donors were a couple of women and three men aged 18 to 49.

Germline V gene lookup returns CDR1 MDHEN and CDR2 SYDVKM. The ends lost 3 bases at V and 5 bases at J; junction bases unmatched: 10. The CDR3 is made up of 15 amino acids. Study-level findings and limits: Naive subsets generally exceeded memory subsets in estimated richness.

The chain employs TRBV28 and TRBJ2-7; 7 positions agree with TRBD1. The sample was naive CD4+ T cells from PBMCs. Subset reported: CD45RA+ positively selected. The TCR was taken from a man aged 18 to 29 in good health. Some clones in this sample may be carry-over from other donors' samples. CDR3 in amino acids: CASSFSDRVSHEQYF. CDR3 bases: TGTGCCAGCAGTTTTTCCGACAGGGTATCTCACGAGCAGTACTTC.